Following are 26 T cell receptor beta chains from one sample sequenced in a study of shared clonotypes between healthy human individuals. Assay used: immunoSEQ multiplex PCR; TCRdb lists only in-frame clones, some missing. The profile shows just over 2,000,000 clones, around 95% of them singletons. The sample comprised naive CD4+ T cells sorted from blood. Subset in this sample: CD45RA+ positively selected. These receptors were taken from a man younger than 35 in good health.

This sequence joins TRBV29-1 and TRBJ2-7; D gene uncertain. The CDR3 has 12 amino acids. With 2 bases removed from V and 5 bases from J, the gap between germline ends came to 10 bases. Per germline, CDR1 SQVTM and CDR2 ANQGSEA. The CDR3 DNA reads TGCAGCGTTGAACGGGCTAGTCACGAGCAGTACTTC. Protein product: CSVERASHEQYF.

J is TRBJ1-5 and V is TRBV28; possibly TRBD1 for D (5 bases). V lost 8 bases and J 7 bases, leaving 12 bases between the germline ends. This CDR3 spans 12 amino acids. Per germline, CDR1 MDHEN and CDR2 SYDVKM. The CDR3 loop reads CASGGLGQPQHF. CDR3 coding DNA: TGTGCCAGCGGGGGGTTAGGCCAGCCCCAGCATTTT.

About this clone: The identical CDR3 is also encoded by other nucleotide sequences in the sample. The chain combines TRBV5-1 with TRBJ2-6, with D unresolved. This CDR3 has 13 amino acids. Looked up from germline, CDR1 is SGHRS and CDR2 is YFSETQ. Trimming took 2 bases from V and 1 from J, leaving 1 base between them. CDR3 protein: CASSFSGANVLTF. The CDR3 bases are TGCGCCAGCAGCTTTTCTGGGGCCAACGTCCTGACTTTC.

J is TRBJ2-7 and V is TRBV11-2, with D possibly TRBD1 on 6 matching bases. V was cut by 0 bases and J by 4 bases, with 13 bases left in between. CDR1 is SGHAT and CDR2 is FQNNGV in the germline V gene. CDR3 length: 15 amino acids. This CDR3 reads CASSLEVARGYEQYF. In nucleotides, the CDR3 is TGTGCCAGCAGCTTAGAGGTAGCGAGGGGGTACGAGCAGTACTTC.

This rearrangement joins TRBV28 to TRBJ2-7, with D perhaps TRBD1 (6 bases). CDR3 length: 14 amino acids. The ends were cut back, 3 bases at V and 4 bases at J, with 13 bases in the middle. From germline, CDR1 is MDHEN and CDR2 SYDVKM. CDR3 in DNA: TGTGCCAGCAGTTTGCAGGGGCTAAAATACGAGCAGTACTTC. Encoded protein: CASSLQGLKYEQYF.

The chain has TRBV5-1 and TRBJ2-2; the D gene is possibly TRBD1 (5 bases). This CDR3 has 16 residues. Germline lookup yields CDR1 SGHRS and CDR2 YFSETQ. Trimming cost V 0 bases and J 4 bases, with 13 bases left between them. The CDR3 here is CASSLVQASGTGELFF. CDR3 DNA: TGCGCCAGCAGCTTGGTACAGGCCTCGGGCACCGGGGAGCTGTTTTTT.

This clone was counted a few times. CDR3 sequence (DNA): TGTGCCAGCCGAGACAGGGTAGGAGGTGAGCAGTACTTC. This codes for CASRDRVGGEQYF. The V gene is TRBV6-1, the J gene TRBJ2-7; 7 bases match TRBD1. Germline V CDR1 and CDR2: MNHNS, SASEGT. J lost 7 bases, V lost 8 bases, and 11 bases had no gene match. This CDR3 has 13 amino acids.

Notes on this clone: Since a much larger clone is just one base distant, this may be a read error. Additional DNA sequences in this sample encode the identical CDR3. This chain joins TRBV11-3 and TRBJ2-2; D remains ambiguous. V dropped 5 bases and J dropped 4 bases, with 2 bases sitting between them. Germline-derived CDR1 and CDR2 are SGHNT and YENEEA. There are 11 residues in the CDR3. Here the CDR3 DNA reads TGTGCCAGCAGCCGCACCGGGGAGCTGTTTTTT. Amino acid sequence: CASSRTGELFF.

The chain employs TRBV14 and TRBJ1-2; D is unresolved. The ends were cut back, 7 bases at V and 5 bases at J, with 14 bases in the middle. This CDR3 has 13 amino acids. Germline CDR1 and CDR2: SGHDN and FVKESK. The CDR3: CASTLLPGYGYTF. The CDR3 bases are TGTGCCAGCACCCTACTCCCGGGATATGGCTACACCTTC. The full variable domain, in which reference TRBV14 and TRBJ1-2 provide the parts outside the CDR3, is EAGVTQFPSHSVIEKGQTVTLRCDPISGHDNLYWYRRVMGKEIKFLLHFVKESKQDESGMPNNRFLAERTGGTYSTLKVQPAELEDSGVYFCASTLLPGYGYTFGSGTRLTVV.

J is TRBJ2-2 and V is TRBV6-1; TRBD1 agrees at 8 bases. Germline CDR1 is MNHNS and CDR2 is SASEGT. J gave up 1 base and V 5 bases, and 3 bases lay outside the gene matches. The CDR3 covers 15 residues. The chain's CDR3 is CASSRTGLNTGELFF. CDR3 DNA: TGTGCCAGCAGTAGGACAGGGTTGAACACCGGGGAGCTGTTTTTT.

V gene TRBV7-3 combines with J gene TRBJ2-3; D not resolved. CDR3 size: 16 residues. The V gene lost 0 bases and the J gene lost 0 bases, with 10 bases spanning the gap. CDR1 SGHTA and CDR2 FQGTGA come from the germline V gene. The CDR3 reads CASSLTPSPSTDTQYF. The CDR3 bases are TGTGCCAGCAGCTTAACGCCATCTCCTAGCACAGATACGCAGTATTTT.

The CDR3 nucleotides read TGTGCTAGTGGTTTGGTATTGGGACGGAGGAACACCGGGGAGCTGTTTTTT. The encoded protein is CASGLVLGRRNTGELFF. This sequence joins TRBV12-5 and TRBJ2-2, with D perhaps TRBD1 or TRBD2 (5 bases each). CDR1 is LGHNT, CDR2 FRNRAP, per germline. Deletions cut 0 bases from V and 1 base from J, with 12 bases between. The CDR3 is made up of 17 amino acids.

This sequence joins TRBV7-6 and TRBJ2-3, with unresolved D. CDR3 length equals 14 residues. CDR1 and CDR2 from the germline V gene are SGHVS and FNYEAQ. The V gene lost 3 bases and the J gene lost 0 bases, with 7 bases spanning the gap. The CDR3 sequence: CASSFSFSTDTQYF. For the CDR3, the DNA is TGTGCCAGCAGCTTCTCCTTTAGCACAGATACGCAGTATTTT. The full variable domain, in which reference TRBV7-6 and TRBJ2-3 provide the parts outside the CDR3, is GAGVSQSPRYKVTKRGQDVALRCDPISGHVSLYWYRQALGQGPEFLTYFNYEAQQDKSGLPNDRFSAERPEGSISTLTIQRTEQRDSAMYRCASSFSFSTDTQYFGPGTRLTVL.

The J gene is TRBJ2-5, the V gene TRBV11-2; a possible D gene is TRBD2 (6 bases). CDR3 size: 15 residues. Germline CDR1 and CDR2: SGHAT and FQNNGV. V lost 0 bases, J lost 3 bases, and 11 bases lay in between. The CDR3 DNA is TGTGCCAGCAGCTTAGATTGGAGGGTTGAAGAGACCCAGTACTTC. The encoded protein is CASSLDWRVEETQYF.

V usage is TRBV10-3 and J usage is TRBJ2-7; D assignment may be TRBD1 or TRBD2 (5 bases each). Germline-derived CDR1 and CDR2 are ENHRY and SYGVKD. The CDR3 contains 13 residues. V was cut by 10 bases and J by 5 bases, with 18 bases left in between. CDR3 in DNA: TGTGCCAACGCCCCGGGGCCGTGGGACGAGCAGTACTTC. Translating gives CANAPGPWDEQYF.

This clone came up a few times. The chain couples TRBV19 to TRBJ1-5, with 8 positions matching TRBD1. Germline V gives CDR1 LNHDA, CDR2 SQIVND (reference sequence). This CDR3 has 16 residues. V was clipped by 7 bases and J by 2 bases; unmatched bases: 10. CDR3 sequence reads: CASTPTGAYGNQPQHF. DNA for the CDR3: TGTGCCAGTACCCCGACAGGGGCCTATGGCAATCAGCCCCAGCATTTT.

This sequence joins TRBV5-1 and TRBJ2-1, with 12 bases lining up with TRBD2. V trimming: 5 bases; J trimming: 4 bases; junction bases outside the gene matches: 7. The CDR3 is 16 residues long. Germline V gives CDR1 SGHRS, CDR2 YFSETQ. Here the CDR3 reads CASSWTSGDNYNEQFF. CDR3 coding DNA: TGCGCCAGCAGTTGGACTAGCGGGGATAATTACAATGAGCAGTTCTTC.

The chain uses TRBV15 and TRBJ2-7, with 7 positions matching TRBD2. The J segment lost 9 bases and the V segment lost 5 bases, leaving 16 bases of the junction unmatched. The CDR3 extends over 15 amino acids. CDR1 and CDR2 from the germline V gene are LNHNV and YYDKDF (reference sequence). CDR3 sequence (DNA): TGTGCCACCAGCGCTAGACTAGCTGAGAGTAGCCCGCAGTACTTC. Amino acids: CATSARLAESSPQYF.

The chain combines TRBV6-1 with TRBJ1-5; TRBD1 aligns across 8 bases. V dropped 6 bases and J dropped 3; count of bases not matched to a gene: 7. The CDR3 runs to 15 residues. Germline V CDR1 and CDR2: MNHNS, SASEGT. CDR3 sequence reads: CASRRTGPHNQPQHF. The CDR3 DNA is TGTGCCAGCAGGAGGACAGGGCCACACAATCAGCCCCAGCATTTT.

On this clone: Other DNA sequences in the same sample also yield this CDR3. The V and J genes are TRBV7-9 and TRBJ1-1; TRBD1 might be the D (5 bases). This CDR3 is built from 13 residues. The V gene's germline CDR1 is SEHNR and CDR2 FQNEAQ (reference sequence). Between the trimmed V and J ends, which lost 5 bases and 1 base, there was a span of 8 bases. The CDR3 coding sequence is TGTGCCAGCAGCAGACAGAAGAACACTGAAGCTTTCTTT. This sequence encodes CASSRQKNTEAFF.

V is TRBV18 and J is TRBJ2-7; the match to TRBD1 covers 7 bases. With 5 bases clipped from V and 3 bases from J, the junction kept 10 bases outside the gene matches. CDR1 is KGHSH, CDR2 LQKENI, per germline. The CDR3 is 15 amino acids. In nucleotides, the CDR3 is TGTGCCAGCTCAACCGGGGCGACAGGGAGCTACGAGCAGTACTTC. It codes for CASSTGATGSYEQYF.

The CDR3 sequence is CASSYGTQYF. CDR3 nucleotide sequence: TGTGCCAGCAGTTACGGGACCCAGTACTTC. The genes are TRBV6-1 and TRBJ2-5; D unclear. This CDR3 region has 10 residues. Germline V gene lookup returns CDR1 MNHNS and CDR2 SASEGT. Trimming left V 5 bases short and J 7 bases short, with 5 bases between.

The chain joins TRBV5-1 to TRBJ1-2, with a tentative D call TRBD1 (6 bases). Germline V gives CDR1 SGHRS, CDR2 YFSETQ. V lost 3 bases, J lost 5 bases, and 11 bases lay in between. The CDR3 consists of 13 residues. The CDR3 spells CASSSAGVYGYTF. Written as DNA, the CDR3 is TGCGCCAGCAGCTCCGCAGGGGTTTATGGCTACACCTTC.

The CDR3: CASTLGEFEQYF. CDR3 nucleotide sequence: TGTGCCAGCACTTTAGGGGAGTTCGAGCAGTACTTC. The J gene is TRBJ2-7, the V gene TRBV2, with D perhaps assigned TRBD1 or TRBD2 (5 bases each). The CDR3 spans 12 residues. Germline values: CDR1 SNHLY, CDR2 FYNNEI. Trimming removed 7 bases from V and 6 bases from J, with 13 bases in between.

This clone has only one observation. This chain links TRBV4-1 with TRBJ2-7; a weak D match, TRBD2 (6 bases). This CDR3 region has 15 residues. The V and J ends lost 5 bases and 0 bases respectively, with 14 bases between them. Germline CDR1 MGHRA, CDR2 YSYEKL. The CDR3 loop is CASSTGLAISYEQYF. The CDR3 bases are TGCGCCAGCAGCACGGGCCTAGCGATCTCCTACGAGCAGTACTTC.

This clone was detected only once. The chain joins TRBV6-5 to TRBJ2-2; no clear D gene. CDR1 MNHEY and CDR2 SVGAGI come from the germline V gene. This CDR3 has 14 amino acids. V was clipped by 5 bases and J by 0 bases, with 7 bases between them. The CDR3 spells CASSLGANTGELFF. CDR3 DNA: TGTGCCAGCAGTCTTGGCGCGAACACCGGGGAGCTGTTTTTT.